This TCR beta chain was captured in a study of breast tumors, draining lymph nodes, adjacent tissues. Regarding the study as a whole: The lymph node origin of tumor T cells was framed as consistent with a hypothesis, not demonstrated. Findings are consistent with lymph node origin and intratumoral expansion of most tumor T cells. Luminal-like breast cancer showed significantly greater tumor-nontumor repertoire similarity than basal-like breast cancer did. Tumor TCR diversity was below lymph nodes but above nontumor tissue.

The germline gives CDR1 LGHDT, CDR2 YNNKEL (reference sequence). V lost 1 base, J lost 7 bases, and 7 bases lay in between. CDR3 length: 13 amino acids. A single record per CDR3 protein comes from TCRdb applying MiXCR to the multiplex PCR reads. Among approximately 150,000 distinct CDR3 sequences listed, 30% to 40% were seen once. Breast cancer patients provided tissue from their axillary draining lymph nodes. This clonotype has at least ten counts. Its target is not known. The genes are TRBV3-1 and TRBJ2-2; D tentatively fits TRBD1 or TRBD2 (5 bases each). Source material: axillary lymph node tissue. This TCR was sampled from a female donor with breast cancer. Some clones in this sample may be carry-over from other donors' samples. CDR3 sequence reads: CASSQAGSGELFF. Written as DNA, the CDR3 is TGTGCCAGCAGCCAAGCAGGGAGCGGGGAGCTGTTTTTT.